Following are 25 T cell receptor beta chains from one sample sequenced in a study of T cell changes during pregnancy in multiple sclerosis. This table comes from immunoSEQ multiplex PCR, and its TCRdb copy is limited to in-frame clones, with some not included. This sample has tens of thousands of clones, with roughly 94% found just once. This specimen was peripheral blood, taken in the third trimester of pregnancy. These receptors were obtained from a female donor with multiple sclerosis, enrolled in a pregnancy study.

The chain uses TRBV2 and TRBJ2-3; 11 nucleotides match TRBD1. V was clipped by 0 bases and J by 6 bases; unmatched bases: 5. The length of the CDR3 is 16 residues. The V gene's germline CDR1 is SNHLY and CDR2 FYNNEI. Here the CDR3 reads CASSEAPGQGVDTQYF. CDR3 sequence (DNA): TGTGCCAGCAGTGAAGCCCCGGGACAGGGGGTCGATACGCAGTATTTT.

The CDR3 DNA follows: TGCGCCAGCAGCCAAGGAGGGACAGCACAAGAGACCCAGTACTTC. Amino acids: CASSQGGTAQETQYF. V and J are TRBV4-3 and TRBJ2-5, with 7 bases aligning to TRBD1. This CDR3 is 15 amino acids long. Germline V CDR1 and CDR2: LGHNA, YSLEER. The V gene end was trimmed by 1 base and the J gene end by 2 bases; junction bases not matched to a gene: 4.

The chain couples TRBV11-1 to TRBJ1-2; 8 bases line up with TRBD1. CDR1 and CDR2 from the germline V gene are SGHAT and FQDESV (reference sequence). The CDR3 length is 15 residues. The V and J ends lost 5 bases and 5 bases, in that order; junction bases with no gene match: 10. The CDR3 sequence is CASSGNGQGSYGYTF. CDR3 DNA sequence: TGTGCCAGCAGCGGGAACGGACAGGGAAGTTATGGCTACACCTTC.

CDR3 in amino acids: CASSRTGTDGYTF. CDR3 bases: TGTGCCAGCAGTCGGACAGGAACCGATGGCTACACCTTC. The chain carries TRBV6-5 and TRBJ1-2, with 7 bases fitting TRBD1. Per the germline V gene, CDR1 is MNHEY and CDR2 is SVGAGI. The CDR3 consists of 13 residues. The V and J ends lost 5 bases and 6 bases, in that order; junction bases with no gene match: 6.

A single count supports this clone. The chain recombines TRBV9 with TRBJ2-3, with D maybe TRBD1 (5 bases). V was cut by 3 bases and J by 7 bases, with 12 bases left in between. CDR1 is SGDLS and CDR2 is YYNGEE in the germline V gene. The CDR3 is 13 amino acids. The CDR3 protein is CASSETDSNTQYF. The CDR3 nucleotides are TGTGCCAGCAGCGAGACAGATTCGAATACGCAGTATTTT.

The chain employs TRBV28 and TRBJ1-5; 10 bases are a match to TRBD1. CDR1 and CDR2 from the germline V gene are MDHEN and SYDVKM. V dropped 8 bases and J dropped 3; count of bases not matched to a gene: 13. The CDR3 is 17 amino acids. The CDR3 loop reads CASGPPGQGHSNQPQHF. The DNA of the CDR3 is TGTGCCAGCGGCCCTCCGGGACAGGGGCACTCCAATCAGCCCCAGCATTTT.

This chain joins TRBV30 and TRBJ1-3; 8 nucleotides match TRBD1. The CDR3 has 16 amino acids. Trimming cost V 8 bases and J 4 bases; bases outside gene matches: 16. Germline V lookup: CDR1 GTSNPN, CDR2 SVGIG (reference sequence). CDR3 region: CARGGGQALSGNTIYF. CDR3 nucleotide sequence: TGTGCCCGCGGAGGGGGACAGGCTTTGTCCGGAAACACCATATATTTT.

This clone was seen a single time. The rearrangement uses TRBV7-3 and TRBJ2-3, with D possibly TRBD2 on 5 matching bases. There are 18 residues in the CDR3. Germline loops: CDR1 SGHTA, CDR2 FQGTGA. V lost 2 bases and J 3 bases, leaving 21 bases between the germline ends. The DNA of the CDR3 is TGTGCCAGCAGCTTAGTCGGTTGGGCTAGCCAGGTTACAGATACGCAGTATTTT. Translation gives CASSLVGWASQVTDTQYF.

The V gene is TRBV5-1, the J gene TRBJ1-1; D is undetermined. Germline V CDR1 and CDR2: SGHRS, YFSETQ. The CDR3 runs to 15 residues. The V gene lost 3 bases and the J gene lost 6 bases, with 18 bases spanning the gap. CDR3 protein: CASSSRTGSDAEAFF. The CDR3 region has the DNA TGCGCCAGCAGCTCACGGACGGGATCGGACGCTGAAGCTTTCTTT.

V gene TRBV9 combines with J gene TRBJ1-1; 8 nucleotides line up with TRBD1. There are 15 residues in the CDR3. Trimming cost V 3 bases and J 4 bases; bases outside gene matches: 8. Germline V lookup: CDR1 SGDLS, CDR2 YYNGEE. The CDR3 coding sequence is TGTGCCAGCAGCGCTTCGGACAGGGCGGGCACTGAAGCTTTCTTT. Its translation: CASSASDRAGTEAFF.

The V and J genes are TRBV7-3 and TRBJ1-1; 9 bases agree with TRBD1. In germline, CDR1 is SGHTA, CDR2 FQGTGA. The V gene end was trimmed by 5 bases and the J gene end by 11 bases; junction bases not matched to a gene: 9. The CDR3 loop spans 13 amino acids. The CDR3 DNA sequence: TGTGCCAGCAGCGCGGGACAGGGCGTCGCGGCTTTCTTT. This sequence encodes CASSAGQGVAAFF.

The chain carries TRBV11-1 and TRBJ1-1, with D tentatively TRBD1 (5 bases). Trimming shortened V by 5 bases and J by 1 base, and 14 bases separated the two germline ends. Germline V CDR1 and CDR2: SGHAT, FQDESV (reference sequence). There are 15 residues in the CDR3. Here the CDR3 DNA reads TGTGCCAGCAGCACCAGAGCGGGACCGAACACTGAAGCTTTCTTT. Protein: CASSTRAGPNTEAFF.

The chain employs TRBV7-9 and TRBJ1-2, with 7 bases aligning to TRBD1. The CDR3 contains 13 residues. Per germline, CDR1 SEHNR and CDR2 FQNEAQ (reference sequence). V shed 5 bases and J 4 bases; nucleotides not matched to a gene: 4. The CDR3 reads CASSRDSGYGYTF. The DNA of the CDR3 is TGTGCCAGCAGCCGGGACAGCGGCTATGGCTACACCTTC.

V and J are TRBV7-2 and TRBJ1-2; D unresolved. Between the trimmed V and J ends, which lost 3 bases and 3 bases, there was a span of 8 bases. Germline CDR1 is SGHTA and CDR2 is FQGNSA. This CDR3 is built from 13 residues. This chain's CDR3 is CASSFDGDYGYTF. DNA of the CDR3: TGTGCCAGCAGCTTCGACGGAGACTATGGCTACACCTTC.

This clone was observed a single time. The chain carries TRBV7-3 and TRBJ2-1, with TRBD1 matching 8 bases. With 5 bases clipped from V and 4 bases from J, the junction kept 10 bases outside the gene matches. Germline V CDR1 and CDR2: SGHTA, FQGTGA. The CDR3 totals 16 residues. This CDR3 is CASSLAQGALYNEQFF. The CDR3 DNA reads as TGTGCCAGCAGCCTGGCTCAGGGGGCCCTTTACAATGAGCAGTTCTTC.

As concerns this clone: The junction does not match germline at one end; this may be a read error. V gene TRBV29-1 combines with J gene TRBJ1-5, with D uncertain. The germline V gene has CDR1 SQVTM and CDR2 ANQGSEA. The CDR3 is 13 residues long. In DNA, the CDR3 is TGCAGCGTTAGGTACGGCGACAATCAACCCCAGCATTTT. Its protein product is CSVRYGDNQPQHF.

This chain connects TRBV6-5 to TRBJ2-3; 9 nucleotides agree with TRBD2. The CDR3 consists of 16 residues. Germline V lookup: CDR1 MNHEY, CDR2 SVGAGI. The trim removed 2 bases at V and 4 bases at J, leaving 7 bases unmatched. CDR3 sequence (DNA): TGTGCCAGCAGTTACCGGGCCGGCGGGGGGGCAGATACGCAGTATTTT. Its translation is CASSYRAGGGADTQYF.

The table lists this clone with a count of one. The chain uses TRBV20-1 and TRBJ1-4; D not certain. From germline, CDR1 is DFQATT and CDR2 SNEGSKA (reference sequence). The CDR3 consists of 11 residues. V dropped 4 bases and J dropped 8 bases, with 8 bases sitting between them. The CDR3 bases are TGCAGTGCTACGAGGGAGGAAAAACTGTTTTTT. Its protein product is CSATREEKLFF.

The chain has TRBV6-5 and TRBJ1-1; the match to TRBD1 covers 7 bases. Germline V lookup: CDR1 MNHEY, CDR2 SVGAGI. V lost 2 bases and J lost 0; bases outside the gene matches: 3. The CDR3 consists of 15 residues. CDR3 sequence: CASSYDRVLNTEAFF. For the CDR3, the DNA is TGTGCCAGCAGTTACGACAGGGTTTTGAACACTGAAGCTTTCTTT.

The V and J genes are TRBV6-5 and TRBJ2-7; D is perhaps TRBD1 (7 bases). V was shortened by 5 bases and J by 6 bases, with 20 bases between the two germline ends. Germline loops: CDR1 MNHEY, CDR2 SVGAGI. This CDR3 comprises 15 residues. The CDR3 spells CASSQGGRKGPEQYF. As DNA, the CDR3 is TGTGCCAGCAGTCAGGGGGGAAGGAAGGGGCCCGAGCAGTACTTC.

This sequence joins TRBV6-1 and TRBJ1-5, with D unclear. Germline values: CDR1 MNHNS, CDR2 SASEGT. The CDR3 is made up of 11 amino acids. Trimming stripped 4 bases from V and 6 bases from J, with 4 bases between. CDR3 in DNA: TGTGCCAGCAGTGGCGTTCAGCCCCAGCATTTT. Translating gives CASSGVQPQHF.

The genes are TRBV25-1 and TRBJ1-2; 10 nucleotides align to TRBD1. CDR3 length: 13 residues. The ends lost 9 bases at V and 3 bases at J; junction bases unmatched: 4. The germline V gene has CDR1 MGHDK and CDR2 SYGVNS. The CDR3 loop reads CASTTGGYYGYTF. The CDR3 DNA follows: TGTGCCAGTACGACAGGGGGCTACTATGGCTACACCTTC.

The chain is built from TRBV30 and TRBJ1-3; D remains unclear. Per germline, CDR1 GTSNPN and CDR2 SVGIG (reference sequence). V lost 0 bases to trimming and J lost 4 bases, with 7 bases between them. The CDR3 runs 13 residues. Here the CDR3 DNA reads TGTGCCTGGAGTGTGACATCAGGAAACACCATATATTTT. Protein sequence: CAWSVTSGNTIYF.

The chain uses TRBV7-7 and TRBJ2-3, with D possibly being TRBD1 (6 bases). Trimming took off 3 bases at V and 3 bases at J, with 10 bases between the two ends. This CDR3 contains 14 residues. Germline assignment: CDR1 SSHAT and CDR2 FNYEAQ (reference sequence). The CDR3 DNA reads TGTGCCAGCAGCTTGGCGGACAGAACAGATACGCAGTATTTT. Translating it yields CASSLADRTDTQYF.

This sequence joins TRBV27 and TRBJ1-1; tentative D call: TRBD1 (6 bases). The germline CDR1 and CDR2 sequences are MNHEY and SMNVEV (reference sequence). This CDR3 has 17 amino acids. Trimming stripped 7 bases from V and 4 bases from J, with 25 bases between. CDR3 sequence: CASNQFPPGQRGTEAFF. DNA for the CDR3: TGTGCCAGCAACCAGTTTCCCCCGGGACAAAGGGGCACTGAAGCTTTCTTT.